The T cell receptor beta chain under discussion was sequenced for a study of T cells in Graves' hyperthyroidism and ophthalmopathy. Background on the study: Pretreatment peripheral blood was obtained at initial diagnosis.

Uncontrolled infection, other autoimmune disease, pregnancy or lactation led to exclusion. RNA transcripts gave rise to amplified TCR beta CDR3 regions. Initially, a first-round RT-PCR of the TCR CDR3 employed the HTBI primer set. TCRdb independently ran MiXCR on the multiplex PCR reads; one entry per CDR3 protein. Among a few hundred thousand distinct CDR3 sequences listed, approximately 14% were seen once. Sequencing used blood. This TCR was sampled from a woman aged 35 to 49 with Graves' ophthalmopathy.

The CDR3 loop is CASSPSLGQFPYGYTF. The CDR3, as DNA: TGTGCCAGCAGTCCATCACTAGGACAGTTCCCTTATGGCTACACCTTC. The rearrangement joins TRBV27 to TRBJ1-2; a weak D match, TRBD1 (6 bases). CDR1 is MNHEY, CDR2 SMNVEV, per germline (reference sequence). The V end lost 5 bases, the J end lost 5 bases, and 21 bases lay between the germline ends. The length of the CDR3 is 16 residues.